The 8 T cell receptor beta chains below all came from one sample that was sequenced in a study of OX40 agonist ivuxolimab in advanced cancers. Method: immunoSEQ multiplex PCR; TCRdb's copy keeps in-frame clones and lacks some. The sample lists tens of thousands of clones; 80% to 90% were seen once. The sequences come from CD4+ or CD8+ T cells sorted from blood, collected in a trial of the OX40 agonist ivuxolimab. The origin of the receptors is an adult with an advanced solid tumor such as melanoma, head and neck, liver or kidney cancer.

The V call is TRBV28, the J call TRBJ1-3; the D gene is possibly TRBD1 (6 bases). The CDR3 length is 13 residues. V was clipped by 7 bases and J by 1 base, with 8 bases between them. Looked up from germline, CDR1 is MDHEN and CDR2 is SYDVKM. CDR3 loop: CASKGGSGNTIYF. DNA of the CDR3: TGTGCCAGCAAAGGGGGTTCTGGAAACACCATATATTTT.

The rearrangement uses TRBV19 and TRBJ1-2; TRBD1 matches at 9 bases. The CDR3 is 14 residues long. Germline V gene lookup returns CDR1 LNHDA and CDR2 SQIVND (reference sequence). The junction had 5 bases not matched to a gene; V was cut back by 5 bases and J by 4 bases. Here the CDR3 reads CASSPETGGYGYTF. The CDR3 nucleotides read TGTGCCAGTAGTCCCGAGACAGGGGGCTATGGCTACACCTTC.

The rearrangement links TRBV5-1 to TRBJ1-2; 9 positions agree with TRBD1. The CDR3 runs 17 residues. Germline V lookup: CDR1 SGHRS, CDR2 YFSETQ. J gave up 7 bases and V 0 bases, and 13 bases lay outside the gene matches. The CDR3 reads CASSLVSGTGFKVGYTF. CDR3 nucleotide sequence: TGCGCCAGCAGCTTGGTCTCCGGGACAGGGTTCAAGGTTGGCTACACCTTC.

The chain employs TRBV5-1 and TRBJ2-1, with 7 bases matching TRBD2. With V trimmed by 4 bases and J by 4 bases, 5 bases remained unmatched. This CDR3 is built from 14 residues. Germline V CDR1 and CDR2: SGHRS, YFSETQ. For the CDR3, the DNA is TGCGCCAGCAGCGGTCTAGCGGAATACAATGAGCAGTTCTTC. Its translation: CASSGLAEYNEQFF.

The V and J genes are TRBV2 and TRBJ1-1, with TRBD1 identical over 8 bases. In germline, CDR1 is SNHLY, CDR2 FYNNEI. J was trimmed by 6 bases and V by 6 bases; bases with no gene match: 6. This CDR3 comprises 13 residues. The CDR3 nucleotides are TGTGCCAGCAGACGGACAGGGACGCCTGAAGCTTTCTTT. Its translation is CASRRTGTPEAFF.

The V and J genes are TRBV7-9 and TRBJ1-1; TRBD1 aligns across 7 bases. Unmatched junction bases numbered 4, after V lost 2 bases and J lost 4 bases. This CDR3 has 14 amino acids. Germline V gene lookup returns CDR1 SEHNR and CDR2 FQNEAQ (reference sequence). Written as DNA, the CDR3 is TGTGCCAGCAGCTTACTCAGGGGGATCACTGAAGCTTTCTTT. The encoded protein is CASSLLRGITEAFF.

This clone was observed once. J is TRBJ1-5 and V is TRBV6-5, with D unclear. Per the germline V gene, CDR1 is MNHEY and CDR2 is SVGAGI. The CDR3 extends over 16 amino acids. Trimming pared 0 bases from V and 0 bases from J, leaving 9 bases between. CDR3 coding DNA: TGTGCCAGCAGTTACTCTGCGGATGTTAGCAATCAGCCCCAGCATTTT. It translates to CASSYSADVSNQPQHF.

This clone appeared once. This rearrangement joins TRBV6-5 to TRBJ1-1, with a weak D call TRBD1 (5 bases). Trimming removed 0 bases from V and 4 bases from J, with 12 bases in between. Germline V lookup: CDR1 MNHEY, CDR2 SVGAGI. The CDR3 totals 15 residues. The CDR3 is CASSYSNWGFTEAFF. The CDR3 bases are TGTGCCAGCAGTTACTCGAATTGGGGGTTCACTGAAGCTTTCTTT.